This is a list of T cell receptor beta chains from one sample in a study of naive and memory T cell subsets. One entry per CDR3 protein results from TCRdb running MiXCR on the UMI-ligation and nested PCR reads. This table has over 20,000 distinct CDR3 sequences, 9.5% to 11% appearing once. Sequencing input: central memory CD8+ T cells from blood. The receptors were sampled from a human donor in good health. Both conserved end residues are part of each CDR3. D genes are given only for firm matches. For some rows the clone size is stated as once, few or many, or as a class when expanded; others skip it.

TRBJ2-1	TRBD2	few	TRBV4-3	TGCGCCAGCAGCCCACGGACTAGCGGGAGCGGTGAGCAGTTCTTC	CASSPRTSGSGEQFF
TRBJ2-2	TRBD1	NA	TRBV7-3	TGTGCCAGCAGCCCAGGACAGGGGAGCACCGGGGAGCTGTTTTTT	CASSPGQGSTGELFF
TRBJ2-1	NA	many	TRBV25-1	TGTGCCAGCAGTGAATGGGACTCCTACAATGAGCAGTTCTTC	CASSEWDSYNEQFF
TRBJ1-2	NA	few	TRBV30	TGTGCCTGGCCCCACGGTAATGGCTACACCTTC	CAWPHGNGYTF
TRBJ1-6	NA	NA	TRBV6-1	TGTGCCAGCTGGGACTCCCGGAGCTCCTATAATTCACCCCTCCACTTT	CASWDSRSSYNSPLHF
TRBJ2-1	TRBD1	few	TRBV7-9	TGTGCCAGCAGCTTTGGGGACAGCTCCTACAATGAGCAGTTCTTC	CASSFGDSSYNEQFF
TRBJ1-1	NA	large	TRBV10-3	TGTGCCATCAGTGAGTCTGGTGGTGGGGCTGAAGCTTTCTTT	CAISESGGGAEAFF
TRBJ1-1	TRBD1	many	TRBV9	TGTGCCAGCAGCGTGGCCGGGACAGGGACAACTGAAGCTTTCTTT	CASSVAGTGTTEAFF
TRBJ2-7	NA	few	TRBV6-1	TGTGCCAGCAGTGACTGGGGACTGCTCAACGAGCAGTACTTC	CASSDWGLLNEQYF
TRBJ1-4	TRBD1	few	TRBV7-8	TGTGCCAGCAGCTTAGCACCGGTTTGGGGACAGGGTAATGAAAAACTGTTTTTT	CASSLAPVWGQGNEKLFF
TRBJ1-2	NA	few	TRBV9	TGTGCCAGCAGCCCCGATGGAGGGGGGGCCCCGCGTAATGGCTACACCTTC	CASSPDGGGAPRNGYTF
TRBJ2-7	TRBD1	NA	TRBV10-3	TGTGCCATCAGTGAAGACAGGGGGACCTACGAGCAGTACTTC	CAISEDRGTYEQYF
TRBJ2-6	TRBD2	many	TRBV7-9	TGTGCCAGCAGCTTAGGGGAGGGGCCCCCGAGCTCTGGGGCCAACGTCCTGACTTTC	CASSLGEGPPSSGANVLTF
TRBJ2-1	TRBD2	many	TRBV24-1	TGTGCCACCAGTGCCCCGACTAGCGGGACCCCGTACTACAATGAGCAGTTCTTC	CATSAPTSGTPYYNEQFF
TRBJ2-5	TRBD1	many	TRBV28	TGTGCCAGCAGTTGGCGCCTGGGACAGGGCGAGACCCAGTACTTC	CASSWRLGQGETQYF
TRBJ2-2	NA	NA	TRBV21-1	TGTGCCAGCAGCAAAGTTACAGGGGGCCTCGCGAACACCGGGGAGCTGTTTTTT	CASSKVTGGLANTGELFF
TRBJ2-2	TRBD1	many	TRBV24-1	TGTGCCACCAGTGATCCGGACAGGGGGCGCGCCGGGGAGCTGTTTTTT	CATSDPDRGRAGELFF
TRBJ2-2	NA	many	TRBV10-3	TGTGCCACTCGTTCGGGGGAGTGGACCGGGGAGCTGTTTTTT	CATRSGEWTGELFF
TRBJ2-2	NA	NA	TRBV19	TGTGCCAGGGGATCTAAGGGGAGGAGGAACACCGGGGAGCTGTTTTTT	CARGSKGRRNTGELFF
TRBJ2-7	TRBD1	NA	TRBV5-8	TGTGCCAGCAGCTTATTTGGGACAGGGGGCGAGCAGTACTTC	CASSLFGTGGEQYF
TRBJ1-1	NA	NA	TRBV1	TGCGCCAGCAGCCAAACCACGGGGGTAACTGAAGCTTTCTTT	CASSQTTGVTEAFF
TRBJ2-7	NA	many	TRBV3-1	TGTGCCAGCAGCCAGACCCTGAAAGAGCAGTACTTC	CASSQTLKEQYF
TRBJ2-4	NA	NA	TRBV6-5	TGTGCCAGCAGTTACACGGGAGCCAAAAACATTCAGTACTTC	CASSYTGAKNIQYF
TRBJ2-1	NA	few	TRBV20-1	TGCAGTGCTAGAGGGCCAACTTACAATGAGCAGTTCTTC	CSARGPTYNEQFF